The 32 T cell receptor beta chains reported below all come from one sample, sequenced in a study of identical twins. TCRdb processed the 5' RACE reads anew with MiXCR; each CDR3 protein has one entry. The table shows roughly 770,000 distinct CDR3 sequences, with 15% to 20% occurring only once. This same sample was also part of a study on T cells expressing NK-cell markers.

The specimen was PBMCs. These TCRs come from a woman between 18 and 29 years old in good health.

This clonotype came up a few times. The V gene is TRBV5-1, the J gene TRBJ2-7; the match to TRBD1 covers 9 bases. CDR3 size: 15 residues. J was trimmed by 6 bases and V by 1 base; bases with no gene match: 8. CDR1 is SGHRS and CDR2 is YFSETQ in the germline V gene. As DNA, the CDR3 is TGCGCCAGCAGCTTGTTGTCCGGACAGGGGTTCGAGCAGTACTTC. This gives the protein CASSLLSGQGFEQYF.

The V call is TRBV16, the J call TRBJ2-3, with 9 positions matching TRBD2. The CDR3 covers 18 residues. With V trimmed by 3 bases and J by 2 bases, 12 bases remained unmatched. Germline CDR1 and CDR2: KGHSY and FQNENV. CDR3 loop: CASSHPSGTSSNTDTQYF. CDR3 sequence (DNA): TGTGCCAGCAGCCATCCCTCCGGGACTAGCTCAAACACAGATACGCAGTATTTT.

At least ten counts were recorded for this clonotype. This rearrangement joins TRBV7-9 to TRBJ2-3; TRBD2 matches at 12 bases. Germline assignment: CDR1 SEHNR and CDR2 FQNEAQ (reference sequence). Trimming cost V 5 bases and J 0 bases; bases outside gene matches: 6. This CDR3 is 17 amino acids long. The chain's CDR3 is CASSPLAGGRSTDTQYF. The CDR3 nucleotides read TGTGCCAGCAGCCCACTAGCGGGGGGCCGGAGCACAGATACGCAGTATTTT.

The rearrangement uses TRBV10-3 and TRBJ1-1, with D perhaps matching TRBD1 (6 bases). The ends were cut back, 3 bases at V and 8 bases at J, with 10 bases in the middle. CDR1 is ENHRY and CDR2 is SYGVKD in the germline V gene. The CDR3 consists of 12 residues. The CDR3 DNA is TGTGCCATCAGTGATGGGGGCCGGGAAGCTTTCTTT. Translating it yields CAISDGGREAFF.

This clonotype was observed a handful of times. The chain couples TRBV29-1 to TRBJ1-1; D not certain. The CDR3 totals 11 residues. V lost 0 bases to trimming and J lost 8 bases, with 7 bases between them. Germline V gene lookup returns CDR1 SQVTM and CDR2 ANQGSEA. CDR3 bases: TGCAGCGTTGAAGAGGGTAGAGAAGCTTTCTTT. Translation gives CSVEEGREAFF.

Only a few counts were recorded for this clonotype. The rearrangement uses TRBV6-5 and TRBJ1-5; no clear D. The CDR3 loop spans 15 amino acids. V dropped 0 bases and J dropped 0 bases, with 6 bases sitting between them. CDR1 is MNHEY and CDR2 is SVGAGI in the germline V gene. CDR3 bases: TGTGCCAGCAGTTACTCCGGTCATAGCAATCAGCCCCAGCATTTT. Protein product: CASSYSGHSNQPQHF.

The rearrangement uses TRBV12-3 or TRBV12-4 and TRBJ2-7; possibly TRBD1 for D (7 bases). V shed 4 bases and J shed 4 bases, with 20 bases lying between them. The CDR3 runs to 16 residues. The CDR3 nucleotides read TGTGCCAGCAGTTATAATACAGGGGTTCGGGGGTACGAGCAGTACTTC. Its protein product is CASSYNTGVRGYEQYF.

There are a few counts of this clonotype. The rearrangement joins TRBV6-2 or TRBV6-3 to TRBJ1-1, with D possibly being TRBD1 (5 bases). The germline gives CDR1 MNHEY, CDR2 SVGEGT. V was shortened by 0 bases and J by 0 bases, with 17 bases between the two germline ends. CDR3 size: 18 residues. The CDR3 sequence: CASSYSRGRSYMNTEAFF. The CDR3 DNA reads TGTGCCAGCAGTTACTCCCGGGGGAGAAGTTACATGAACACTGAAGCTTTCTTT.

The chain uses TRBV5-1 and TRBJ1-1, with 8 bases identical to TRBD1. J was trimmed by 2 bases and V by 6 bases; bases with no gene match: 3. The CDR3 loop spans 13 amino acids. Germline CDR1 SGHRS, CDR2 YFSETQ. This CDR3 is CASIGTGNTEAFF. The CDR3 DNA is TGCGCCAGCATAGGGACAGGAAACACTGAAGCTTTCTTT.

This clonotype came up many times. V and J are TRBV12-3 or TRBV12-4 and TRBJ2-1; 9 nucleotides align to TRBD2. CDR3 length equals 15 residues. Trimming cost V 3 bases and J 5 bases; bases outside gene matches: 5. CDR3 nucleotides: TGTGCCAGCAGTTTGCGGGGGGGCGAAGACAATGAGCAGTTCTTC. Protein sequence: CASSLRGGEDNEQFF.

The rearrangement uses TRBV6-5 and TRBJ1-2; D ambiguous. Trimming took off 3 bases at V and 8 bases at J, with 13 bases between the two ends. Germline CDR1 MNHEY, CDR2 SVGAGI. The CDR3 length is 13 residues. CDR3 nucleotides: TGTGCCAGCAGTTATACGGGCTACGACGGCTACACCTTC. It encodes CASSYTGYDGYTF.

This clonotype turned up a few times. V gene TRBV20-1 combines with J gene TRBJ1-1; the D gene is possibly TRBD1 (5 bases). Germline CDR1 and CDR2: DFQATT and SNEGSKA (reference sequence). This CDR3 has 12 residues. Trimming took 1 base from V and 7 from J, leaving 10 bases between them. The CDR3 DNA sequence: TGCAGTGCTAGAGGTCAGGGCTTTGAAGCTTTCTTT. It codes for CSARGQGFEAFF.

V and J are TRBV3-1 and TRBJ1-2, with D possibly TRBD1 on 5 matching bases. V lost 4 bases and J lost 7, with 19 bases in between. CDR1 is LGHDT and CDR2 is YNNKEL in the germline V gene (reference sequence). The CDR3 covers 15 residues. The CDR3 reads CASSPMGPSSSGYTF. The DNA for the CDR3 is TGTGCCAGCAGCCCGATGGGGCCCTCTTCCTCTGGCTACACCTTC. Full variable domain (remainder filled in from reference TRBV3-1 and TRBJ1-2): DTAVSQTPKYLVTQMGNDKSIKCEQNLGHDTMYWYKQDSKKFLKIMFSYNNKELIINETVPNRFSPKSPDKAHLNLHINSLELGDSAVYFCASSPMGPSSSGYTFGSGTRLTVV.

The gene calls are TRBV30 and TRBJ2-3, with unresolved D. CDR3 size: 12 residues. Germline CDR1 is GTSNPN and CDR2 is SVGIG (reference sequence). The V end lost 0 bases, the J end lost 6 bases, and 7 bases lay between the germline ends. CDR3: CAWSVRADTQYF. CDR3 DNA sequence: TGTGCCTGGAGTGTACGGGCGGATACGCAGTATTTT. The whole variable domain, filled in from reference TRBV30 and TRBJ2-3, reads SQTIHQWPATLVQPVGSPLSLECTVEGTSNPNLYWYRQAAGRGLQLLFYSVGIGQISSEVPQNLSASRPQDRQFILSSKKLLLSDSGFYLCAWSVRADTQYFGPGTRLTVL.

This clonotype occurred a few times. CDR3 DNA sequence: TGCAGTGCTAGACTCAATCGGGGGGGAAAGTACCAAGAGACCCAGTACTTC. It yields the protein CSARLNRGGKYQETQYF. The rearrangement joins TRBV20-1 to TRBJ2-5; TRBD2 matches 8 bases. The CDR3 is 17 residues long. Trimming cost V 2 bases and J 0 bases; bases outside gene matches: 11. Germline V gene sequence: CDR1 DFQATT, CDR2 SNEGSKA (reference sequence).

This clonotype occurred a few times. The J gene is TRBJ2-4, the V gene TRBV20-1, with TRBD1 as a possible D gene (6 bases). Per germline, CDR1 DFQATT and CDR2 SNEGSKA (reference sequence). The CDR3 has 16 residues. V was trimmed by 6 bases and J by 3 bases, leaving 21 bases between them. Here the CDR3 DNA reads TGCAGTGCCACAAGTGGCAGGGGAATAAGCAAAAACATTCAGTACTTC. This encodes CSATSGRGISKNIQYF.

This clonotype was seen at least ten times. The chain has TRBV5-1 and TRBJ2-7; D is possibly TRBD1 (7 bases). V gave up 7 bases and J gave up 0 bases, with 11 bases separating them. CDR1 SGHRS and CDR2 YFSETQ come from the germline V gene. The CDR3 loop spans 13 amino acids. CDR3 in amino acids: CASGGTDSYEQYF. In DNA form, the CDR3 reads TGCGCCAGCGGGGGGACAGACTCCTACGAGCAGTACTTC.

The chain recombines TRBV7-8 with TRBJ2-5, with D possibly matching TRBD1 (6 bases). The CDR3 contains 16 residues. Trimming cost V 0 bases and J 5 bases, with 16 bases left between them. Looked up from germline, CDR1 is SGHVS and CDR2 is FQNEAQ. CDR3 loop: CASSLAGQGLRETQYF. CDR3 bases: TGTGCCAGCAGCTTAGCGGGGCAGGGGTTACGGGAGACCCAGTACTTC.

V gene TRBV4-3 combines with J gene TRBJ2-1; D possibly corresponds to TRBD2 (5 bases). V lost 1 base and J 9 bases, leaving 10 bases between the germline ends. Germline V gene data show CDR1 as LGHNA and CDR2 as YSLEER. This CDR3 contains 13 residues. The CDR3 nucleotides read TGCGCCAGCAGCCAAGGGGCTGGGAGTGAGCAGTTCTTC. It yields the protein CASSQGAGSEQFF.

This clonotype appeared a few times. This chain uses TRBV7-3 with TRBJ1-1; D gene unclear. CDR3 length: 16 amino acids. Looked up from germline, CDR1 is SGHTA and CDR2 is FQGTGA. Trimming removed 0 bases from V and 0 bases from J, with 11 bases in between. The CDR3 nucleotides read TGTGCCAGCAGCTTAACGGTGGACCGAATGAACACTGAAGCTTTCTTT. Translating gives CASSLTVDRMNTEAFF.

The gene calls are TRBV6-1 and TRBJ2-2; 9 nucleotides align to TRBD1. The CDR3 has 15 residues. In germline, CDR1 is MNHNS, CDR2 SASEGT. J was trimmed by 6 bases and V by 5 bases; bases with no gene match: 7. CDR3 in DNA: TGTGCCAGCAGTCGACGGACAGGGGTGGCCGGGGAGCTGTTTTTT. This sequence encodes CASSRRTGVAGELFF.

V is TRBV3-1 and J is TRBJ2-7; D is possibly TRBD2 (6 bases). V shed 1 base and J shed 7 bases, with 14 bases lying between them. CDR3 length: 14 residues. CDR1 and CDR2 (germline): LGHDT, YNNKEL (reference sequence). The CDR3 sequence: CASSQGAGSREQYF. DNA of the CDR3: TGTGCCAGCAGCCAAGGGGCCGGGAGTCGGGAGCAGTACTTC.

This clonotype was detected only a few times. This chain uses TRBV12-3 or TRBV12-4 with TRBJ2-5, with TRBD1 as a possible D gene (6 bases). This CDR3 comprises 14 residues. With 3 bases removed from V and 1 base from J, the gap between germline ends came to 9 bases. Written as DNA, the CDR3 is TGTGCCAGCAGTTTCGGACAGCGCCAAGAGACCCAGTACTTC. Amino acids: CASSFGQRQETQYF.

The rearrangement joins TRBV12-3 or TRBV12-4 to TRBJ1-4; D gene unclear. Trimming stripped 4 bases from V and 13 bases from J, with 13 bases between. The CDR3 has 12 residues. Written as DNA, the CDR3 is TGTGCCAGCAGTTCGATGGCTAAGATACTGTTTTTT. Amino acid sequence: CASSSMAKILFF.

This sequence joins TRBV12-3 or TRBV12-4 and TRBJ2-7; D uncertain. This CDR3 region has 15 residues. The ends were cut back, 1 base at V and 2 bases at J, with 12 bases in the middle. The CDR3 spells CASSLGRNYAYEQYF. The CDR3 nucleotides are TGTGCCAGCAGTTTAGGCAGGAACTATGCCTACGAGCAGTACTTC.

The sample holds a few counts of this clonotype. The gene calls are TRBV20-1 and TRBJ1-2, with a tentative D call TRBD1 (5 bases). Looked up from germline, CDR1 is DFQATT and CDR2 is SNEGSKA (reference sequence). V shed 0 bases and J shed 6 bases, with 17 bases lying between them. This CDR3 comprises 15 residues. CDR3 sequence: CSARDPMQGGDGYTF. CDR3 coding DNA: TGCAGTGCTAGAGACCCGATGCAGGGAGGCGATGGCTACACCTTC.

This clonotype occurred many times. The rearrangement links TRBV5-1 to TRBJ1-1; D ambiguous. Germline V gene data show CDR1 as SGHRS and CDR2 as YFSETQ. V was clipped by 4 bases and J by 1 base, with 8 bases between them. The CDR3 loop spans 13 amino acids. The CDR3 sequence: CASSPIGNTEAFF. Here the CDR3 DNA reads TGCGCCAGCAGCCCGATTGGGAACACTGAAGCTTTCTTT.

Only a few counts were recorded for this clonotype. The V call is TRBV10-3, the J call TRBJ1-1, with 8 bases matching TRBD1. The CDR3 has 12 amino acids. In germline, CDR1 is ENHRY, CDR2 SYGVKD. J lost 7 bases, V lost 6 bases, and 4 bases had no gene match. CDR3 sequence (DNA): TGTGCCATCAGAGCCGACAGGGGTGAAGCTTTCTTT. Residues: CAIRADRGEAFF.

The chain carries TRBV7-6 and TRBJ1-6, with 8 bases matching TRBD1. Germline values: CDR1 SGHVS, CDR2 FNYEAQ. The CDR3 loop spans 14 amino acids. Trimming took 5 bases from V and 13 from J; bases not matched to a gene: 10. The CDR3 DNA reads as TGTGCCAGCAGCCCTAGGACAGGGCTCTCGCCCCTCCACTTT. Translated: CASSPRTGLSPLHF. Full variable domain (outside the CDR3, taken from reference TRBV7-6 and TRBJ1-6): GAGVSQSPRYKVTKRGQDVALRCDPISGHVSLYWYRQALGQGPEFLTYFNYEAQQDKSGLPNDRFSAERPEGSISTLTIQRTEQRDSAMYRCASSPRTGLSPLHFGNGTRLTVT.

This clonotype was detected only a few times. The rearrangement links TRBV7-3 to TRBJ2-5, with D maybe TRBD1 (6 bases). The germline V gene has CDR1 SGHTA and CDR2 FQGTGA. The CDR3 runs to 16 residues. V dropped 3 bases and J dropped 0 bases, with 14 bases sitting between them. Here the CDR3 reads CASSFRNREYQETQYF. The CDR3 DNA follows: TGTGCCAGCAGCTTTAGAAACAGGGAGTACCAAGAGACCCAGTACTTC. Combining the CDR3 with reference TRBV7-3 and TRBJ2-5 gives the whole variable domain GAGVSQTPSNKVTEKGKYVELRCDPISGHTALYWYRQSLGQGPEFLIYFQGTGAADDSGLPNDRFFAVRPEGSVSTLKIQRTERGDSAVYLCASSFRNREYQETQYFGPGTRLLVL.

The chain employs TRBV5-1 and TRBJ2-1; TRBD2 matches at 7 bases. Germline CDR1 is SGHRS and CDR2 is YFSETQ. CDR3 size: 12 residues. Trimming removed 4 bases from V and 15 bases from J; junction bases left unmatched: 10. This CDR3 is CASSASGAGTFF. The CDR3, as DNA: TGCGCCAGCAGCGCATCGGGAGCGGGGACGTTCTTC.

J is TRBJ2-1 and V is TRBV20-1; TRBD1 is a possible D gene (8 bases). The V and J ends lost 2 bases and 10 bases respectively, with 18 bases between them. The germline CDR1 and CDR2 sequences are DFQATT and SNEGSKA (reference sequence). The CDR3 is made up of 14 amino acids. CDR3 residues: CSARPGQGGGEQFF. The DNA of the CDR3 is TGCAGTGCTAGACCAGGACAGGGCGGGGGAGAGCAGTTCTTC.